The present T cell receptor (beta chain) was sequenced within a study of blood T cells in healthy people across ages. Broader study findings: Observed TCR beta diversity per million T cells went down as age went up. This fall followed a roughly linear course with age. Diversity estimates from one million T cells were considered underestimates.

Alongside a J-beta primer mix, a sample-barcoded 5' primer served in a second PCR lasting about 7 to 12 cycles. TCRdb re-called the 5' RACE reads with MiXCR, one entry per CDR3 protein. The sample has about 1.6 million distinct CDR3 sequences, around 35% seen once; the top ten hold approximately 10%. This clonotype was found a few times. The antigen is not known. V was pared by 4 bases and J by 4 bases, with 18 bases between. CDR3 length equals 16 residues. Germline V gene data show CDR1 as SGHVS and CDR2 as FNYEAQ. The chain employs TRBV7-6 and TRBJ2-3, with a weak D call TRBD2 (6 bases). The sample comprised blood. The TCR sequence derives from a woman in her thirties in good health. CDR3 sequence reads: CASSSILAYKADTQYF. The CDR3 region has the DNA TGTGCCAGCAGCTCCATTCTAGCGTATAAGGCAGATACGCAGTATTTT.